The clone carrying this T cell receptor beta chain was observed a handful of times. Its specificity is not known. The sample originates from a study of identical twins. V was cut by 6 bases and J by 5 bases, with 13 bases left in between. Germline V gives CDR1 MDHEN, CDR2 SYDVKM. This CDR3 region has 13 residues. Study-wide points: The models gave estimates that fell short of the out-of-frame TCR alpha sharing seen in monozygotic twins. Fewer insertions were carried by abundant cord blood beta clonotypes, but none was seen in memory repertoires.

A template switching step contributed a universal primer site, while unique molecular identifiers were present in the cDNA. Using its own MiXCR run on the 5' RACE reads, TCRdb lists one record per CDR3 protein. Seen here are hundreds of thousands of distinct CDR3 sequences, roughly 9.4% observed once, and the top ten hold about 5%. The TCR sequence derives from a woman aged 18-29 years in good health. Source material: memory (CD45RO+) T cells sorted from blood. The gene calls are TRBV28 and TRBJ2-5; D gene uncertain. The CDR3, as DNA: TGTGCCAGCAGGCCTGGGCCTTTGGAGACCCAGTACTTC. It codes for CASRPGPLETQYF.